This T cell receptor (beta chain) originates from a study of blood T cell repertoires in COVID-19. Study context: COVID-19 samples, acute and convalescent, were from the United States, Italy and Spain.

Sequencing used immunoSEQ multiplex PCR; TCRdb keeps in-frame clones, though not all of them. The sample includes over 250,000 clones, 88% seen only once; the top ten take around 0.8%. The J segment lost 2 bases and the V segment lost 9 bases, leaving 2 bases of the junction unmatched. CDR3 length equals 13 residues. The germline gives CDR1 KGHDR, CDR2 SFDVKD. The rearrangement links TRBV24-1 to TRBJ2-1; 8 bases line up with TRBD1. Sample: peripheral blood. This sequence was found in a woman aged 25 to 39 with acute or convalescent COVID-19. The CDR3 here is CATPDRAYNEQFF. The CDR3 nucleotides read TGTGCCACCCCGGACAGGGCCTACAATGAGCAGTTCTTC.